These 10 T cell receptor beta chains originate from one sample sequenced in a study of neurological immune-mediated disorders. TCRdb independently ran MiXCR on the 5' RACE reads; one entry per CDR3 protein. The sample yields under 45,000 distinct CDR3 sequences, about an eighth seen once. The sample taken for sequencing was PBMCs. The receptor source for this set is a female donor in good health.

This clonotype has ten or more counts. The rearrangement links TRBV6-1 to TRBJ1-4; no definite D call. The CDR3 runs 18 residues. Looked up from germline, CDR1 is MNHNS and CDR2 is SASEGT. V lost 4 bases to trimming and J lost 2 bases, with 20 bases between them. The CDR3 reads CASSAEGSFVLTNEKLFF. As DNA, the CDR3 is TGTGCCAGCAGTGCCGAGGGTTCATTCGTCCTTACTAATGAAAAACTGTTTTTT.

This clonotype was counted ten times or more. J is TRBJ2-3 and V is TRBV5-1; D is uncertain. This CDR3 region has 15 residues. The germline gives CDR1 SGHRS, CDR2 YFSETQ. V dropped 0 bases and J dropped 0 bases, with 8 bases sitting between them. The chain's CDR3 is CASSLVAGSTDTQYF. The DNA of the CDR3 is TGCGCCAGCAGCTTGGTGGCAGGAAGCACAGATACGCAGTATTTT. Full variable domain (rest looked up from reference TRBV5-1 and TRBJ2-3): KAGVTQTPRYLIKTRGQQVTLSCSPISGHRSVSWYQQTPGQGLQFLFEYFSETQRNKGNFPGRFSGRQFSNSRSEMNVSTLELGDSALYLCASSLVAGSTDTQYFGPGTRLTVL.

This clonotype has at least ten counts. V and J are TRBV5-5 and TRBJ2-2, with TRBD2 matching 9 bases. J lost 4 bases, V lost 2 bases, and 9 bases had no gene match. From germline, CDR1 is SGHKS and CDR2 YYEKEE (reference sequence). The CDR3 contains 17 residues. The CDR3 bases are TGTGCCAGCAGCTTCCGGGCTAGCGGGGAATTCACCGGGGAGCTGTTTTTT. Protein sequence: CASSFRASGEFTGELFF.

At least ten counts were recorded for this clonotype. No conserved phenylalanine or tryptophan is present at the end of the CDR3, so a read error is the likely explanation. The DNA is left out, because the CDR3 cannot be placed on it with certainty; the CDR3 is given as TCRdb lists it. J is TRBJ2-1 and V is TRBV27; TRBD2, the table's D call, lacks a check against the DNA. The CDR3 is made up of 13 amino acids, end residues included. The germline V gene encodes CDR1 MNHEY and CDR2 SMNVEV (reference sequence). The CDR3 protein is CASSPTTSGRIQV.

This clonotype was seen at least ten times. DNA for the CDR3: TGTGCCTGGAGTGACAGGGACGCTGAAGCTTTCTTT. As protein: CAWSDRDAEAFF. The rearrangement uses TRBV30 and TRBJ1-1; D possibly corresponds to TRBD1 (6 bases). The CDR3 extends over 12 amino acids. Germline V gene data show CDR1 as GTSNPN and CDR2 as SVGIG (reference sequence). The V gene lost 1 base and the J gene lost 6 bases, with 9 bases spanning the gap.

This clonotype has a count of ten or more. The V gene is TRBV5-1, the J gene TRBJ2-7; perhaps TRBD2 as D (5 bases). V was cut by 3 bases and J by 5 bases, with 18 bases left in between. This CDR3 is 15 amino acids long. Germline V gene lookup returns CDR1 SGHRS and CDR2 YFSETQ. CDR3 nucleotide sequence: TGCGCCAGCAGCTCGGGCGGGTTCCCTTTGCACGAGCAGTACTTC. This gives the protein CASSSGGFPLHEQYF. The full variable domain, with the rest looked up from reference TRBV5-1 and TRBJ2-7, is KAGVTQTPRYLIKTRGQQVTLSCSPISGHRSVSWYQQTPGQGLQFLFEYFSETQRNKGNFPGRFSGRQFSNSRSEMNVSTLELGDSALYLCASSSGGFPLHEQYFGPGTRLTVT.

There are many counts of this clonotype. The V gene is TRBV5-5, the J gene TRBJ2-5; TRBD1 aligns across 10 bases. The length of the CDR3 is 15 residues. V trimming: 4 bases; J trimming: 5 bases; junction bases outside the gene matches: 8. Germline V CDR1 and CDR2: SGHKS, YYEKEE (reference sequence). The CDR3 nucleotides are TGTGCCAGCAGCGGGAGACAGGGGGCCGGGGAGACCCAGTACTTC. As protein: CASSGRQGAGETQYF.

This clonotype was seen ten or more times. The rearrangement joins TRBV5-1 to TRBJ2-5; D is possibly TRBD2 (5 bases). Germline CDR1 and CDR2: SGHRS and YFSETQ. V dropped 3 bases and J dropped 5 bases, with 17 bases sitting between them. The CDR3 runs 15 residues. The CDR3 reads CASSSYAGDLETQYF. CDR3 bases: TGCGCCAGCAGCTCCTACGCGGGCGATTTGGAGACCCAGTACTTC.

This clonotype has a count of ten or more. The CDR3, as DNA: TGTGCCAGCAGTCCCCCCGGGACAGGGACTGGTAATGAGCAGTTCTTC. Protein: CASSPPGTGTGNEQFF. This chain links TRBV11-2 with TRBJ2-1; 9 bases are shared with TRBD1. V lost 6 bases, J lost 7 bases, and 13 bases stayed unmatched. The germline V gene encodes CDR1 SGHAT and CDR2 FQNNGV. The CDR3 runs 16 residues.

Ten or more counts support this clonotype. The V gene is TRBV12-3 or TRBV12-4, the J gene TRBJ2-1; 10 bases are shared with TRBD1. The CDR3 length is 15 residues. Losses at the gene ends were 5 bases for V and 7 bases for J; bases not matched to a gene: 8. CDR3 nucleotide sequence: TGTGCCAGCAGTCCCTGGGACAGGGGAGGGAATGAGCAGTTCTTC. This encodes CASSPWDRGGNEQFF.